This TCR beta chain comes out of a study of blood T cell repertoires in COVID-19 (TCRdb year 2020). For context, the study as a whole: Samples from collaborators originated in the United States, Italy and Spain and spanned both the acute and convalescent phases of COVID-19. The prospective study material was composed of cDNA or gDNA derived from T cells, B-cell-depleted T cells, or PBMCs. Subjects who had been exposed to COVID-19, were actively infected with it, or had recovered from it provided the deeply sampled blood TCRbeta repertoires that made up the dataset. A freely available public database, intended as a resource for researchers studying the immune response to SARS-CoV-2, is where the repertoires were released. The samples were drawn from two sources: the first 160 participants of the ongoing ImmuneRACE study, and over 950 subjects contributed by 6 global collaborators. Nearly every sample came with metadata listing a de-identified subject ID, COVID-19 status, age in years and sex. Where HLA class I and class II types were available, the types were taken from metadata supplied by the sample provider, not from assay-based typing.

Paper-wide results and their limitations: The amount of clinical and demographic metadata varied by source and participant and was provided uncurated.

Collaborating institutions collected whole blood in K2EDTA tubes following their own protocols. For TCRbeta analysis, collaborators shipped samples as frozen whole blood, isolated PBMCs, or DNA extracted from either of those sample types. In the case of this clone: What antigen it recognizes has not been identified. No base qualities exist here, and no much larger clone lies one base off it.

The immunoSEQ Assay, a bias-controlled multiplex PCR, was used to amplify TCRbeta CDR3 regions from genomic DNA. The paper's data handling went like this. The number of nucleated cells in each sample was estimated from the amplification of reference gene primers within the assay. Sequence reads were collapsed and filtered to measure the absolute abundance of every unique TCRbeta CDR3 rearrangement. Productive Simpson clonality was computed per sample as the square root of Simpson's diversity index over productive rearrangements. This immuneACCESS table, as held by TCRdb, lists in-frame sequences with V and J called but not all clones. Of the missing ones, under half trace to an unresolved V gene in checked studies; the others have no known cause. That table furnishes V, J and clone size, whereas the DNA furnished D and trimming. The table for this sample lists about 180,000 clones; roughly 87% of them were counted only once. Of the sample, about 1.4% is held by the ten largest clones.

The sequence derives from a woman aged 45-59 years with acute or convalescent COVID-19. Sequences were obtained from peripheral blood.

The nucleotide sequence reads as follows: TGTGCCAGCAGCCCCGGACTAGCGACAGAGACCCAGTACTTC. Translation gives CASSPGLATETQYF. This receptor chain uses TRBV7-2 and TRBJ2-5; 9 bases in between match TRBD2. The CDR3 runs 14 residues from the cysteine to the phenylalanine. This entry keeps only the CDR3 DNA: 42 bases, framed from base 1. Compared with germline, V lacks 5 bases and J lacks 4 bases; bases without a gene match: 5. Based on the germline V gene, the CDR1 and CDR2 sequences are SGHTA and FQGNSA.